The TCR beta chain described here comes from a study of Ad26.COV2.S vaccination and SARS-CoV-2 variants. Treatment here: roughly 19 received Ad26.COV2.S at low or high dose, single or two shots; about five received placebo; per-sample allocation not given. Following the first vaccine or placebo injection, samples were taken on day 63. TCRdb's copy holds only in-frame clones and misses some; the assay was immunoSEQ multiplex PCR. The sample lists hundreds of thousands of clones, about nine tenths occurring once. V lost 2 bases and J 4 bases, leaving 8 bases between the germline ends. There are 13 residues in the CDR3. Germline V lookup: CDR1 MNHEY, CDR2 SVGAGI.

The chain recombines TRBV6-5 with TRBJ1-2; TRBD1 is a possible D gene (5 bases). The specimen was peripheral blood, collected in a trial of Ad26.COV2.S vaccine versus placebo. The receptor comes from a person between 18 and 60 years old who received the Ad26.COV2.S COVID-19 vaccine or a placebo. CDR3 DNA: TGTGCCAGCAGTTACCAGGGTACCTATGGCTACACCTTC. It encodes CASSYQGTYGYTF.